The clone carrying this T cell receptor (beta chain) was detected once. This entry is derived from a study of blood T cells in healthy people across ages. A second about 6 to 11 cycle PCR used barcoded and J-beta primers. Every cDNA was tagged by a template-switch adaptor with 12 random nucleotides. Each CDR3 protein is one row after TCRdb ran MiXCR on the 5' RACE reads. The data contain 1.5 million to 2 million distinct CDR3 sequences, roughly 52% of them singletons. Germline assignment: CDR1 SGHAT and CDR2 FQNNGV. This CDR3 contains 16 residues. V was pared by 3 bases and J by 7 bases, with 8 bases of the junction left unmatched. Every donor provided 7.5 to 10 milliliters of peripheral blood.

The TCR was taken from a woman aged 40 to 50 in good health. Sequencing was carried out using blood. This chain joins TRBV11-2 and TRBJ2-3; 12 bases agree with TRBD1. The CDR3 sequence is CASSFSGTGGMNTQYF. CDR3 in DNA: TGTGCCAGCAGCTTTTCCGGGACAGGGGGCATGAATACGCAGTATTTT.